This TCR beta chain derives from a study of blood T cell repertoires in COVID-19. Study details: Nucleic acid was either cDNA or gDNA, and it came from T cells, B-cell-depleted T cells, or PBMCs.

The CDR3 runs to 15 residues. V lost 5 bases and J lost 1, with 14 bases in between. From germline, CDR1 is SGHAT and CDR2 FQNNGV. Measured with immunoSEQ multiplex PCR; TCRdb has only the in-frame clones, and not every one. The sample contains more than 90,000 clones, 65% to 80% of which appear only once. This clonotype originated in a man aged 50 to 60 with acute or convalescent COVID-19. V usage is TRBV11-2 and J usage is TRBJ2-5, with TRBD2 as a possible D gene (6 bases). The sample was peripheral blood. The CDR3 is CASSPRGTFQETQYF. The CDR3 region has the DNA TGTGCCAGCAGCCCTCGAGGGACTTTCCAAGAGACCCAGTACTTC.